This passage covers 10 T cell receptor beta chains from one sample sequenced in a study of siplizumab effects on memory and regulatory T cells. The method was immunoSEQ multiplex PCR; TCRdb's version includes in-frame clones alone and lacks a portion of them. In the table there are about 63,000 clones, approximately 82% of which are singletons. Sequencing used memory CD4+ T cells sorted from blood. Source of these receptors: a human donor in good health.

The chain couples TRBV14 to TRBJ2-1; D is possibly TRBD2 (5 bases). V lost 2 bases and J 6 bases, leaving 20 bases between the germline ends. The CDR3 has 17 amino acids. The germline gives CDR1 SGHDN, CDR2 FVKESK. The DNA for the CDR3 is TGTGCCAGCAGCCAACTCAGCGGCAGACCAACGTTCAATGAGCAGTTCTTC. Protein product: CASSQLSGRPTFNEQFF.

The chain couples TRBV18 to TRBJ1-2; TRBD1 is a possible D gene (6 bases). Germline loops: CDR1 KGHSH, CDR2 LQKENI. The CDR3 totals 17 residues. The V end lost 2 bases, the J end lost 8 bases, and 24 bases lay between the germline ends. The CDR3 DNA is TGTGCCAGCTCACCATCTGTGCCGGGGGCGGAAGAACGAGGCTACACCTTC. It codes for CASSPSVPGAEERGYTF.

As to this clone: Other DNA sequences in the sample encode the same CDR3. The chain combines TRBV7-8 with TRBJ2-7; D is undetermined. The V and J ends lost 5 bases and 3 bases respectively, with 5 bases between them. CDR1 and CDR2 from the germline V gene are SGHVS and FQNEAQ. This CDR3 comprises 11 residues. For the CDR3, the DNA is TGTGCCAGCAGCCGGAGCTACGAGCAGTACTTC. Its translation: CASSRSYEQYF.

The chain recombines TRBV19 with TRBJ2-7, with a possible D match to TRBD1 (5 bases). The germline gives CDR1 LNHDA, CDR2 SQIVND (reference sequence). V dropped 1 base and J dropped 5 bases, with 9 bases sitting between them. The CDR3 runs 13 residues. In DNA form, the CDR3 reads TGTGCCAGTAGTATAGGCAGGGCGGACGAGCAGTACTTC. This sequence encodes CASSIGRADEQYF.

V usage is TRBV4-1 and J usage is TRBJ1-6; no definite D call. CDR3 length: 15 amino acids. V was trimmed by 4 bases and J by 0 bases, leaving 7 bases between them. Germline loops: CDR1 MGHRA, CDR2 YSYEKL. CDR3 in DNA: TGCGCCAGCAGCCCCGTGAGCTCCTATAATTCACCCCTCCACTTT. Translated, it gives CASSPVSSYNSPLHF.

J is TRBJ1-5 and V is TRBV9; D unresolved. The germline V gene encodes CDR1 SGDLS and CDR2 YYNGEE. CDR3 size: 13 residues. The ends were cut back, 4 bases at V and 7 bases at J, with 12 bases in the middle. Written as DNA, the CDR3 is TGTGCCAGCAGCCGGGCGGCGGGGCAGCCCCAGCATTTT. It specifies CASSRAAGQPQHF.

This clone was seen only once. V is TRBV6-6 and J is TRBJ2-7; D uncertain. This CDR3 has 15 amino acids. The germline gives CDR1 MNHNY, CDR2 SVGAGI (reference sequence). Trimming pared 0 bases from V and 2 bases from J, leaving 11 bases between. In DNA form, the CDR3 reads TGTGCCAGCAGTTACTCTTACTTAGCCACCTACGAGCAGTACTTC. Its protein is CASSYSYLATYEQYF.

The rearrangement links TRBV7-8 to TRBJ2-1; no clear D. Germline CDR1 reads SGHVS; CDR2 reads FQNEAQ. The CDR3 has 16 amino acids. Trimming shortened V by 3 bases and J by 3 bases, and 15 bases separated the two germline ends. CDR3: CASSFYSGWGYNEQFF. In nucleotides, the CDR3 is TGTGCCAGCAGCTTTTACTCGGGTTGGGGCTACAATGAGCAGTTCTTC.

The V call is TRBV5-1, the J call TRBJ1-4, with D perhaps matching TRBD1 (5 bases). Germline CDR1 is SGHRS and CDR2 is YFSETQ. The CDR3 extends over 14 amino acids. The ends were cut back, 4 bases at V and 0 bases at J, with 7 bases in the middle. The CDR3 DNA reads TGCGCCAGCAGCCCGACAGCAACTAATGAAAAACTGTTTTTT. This encodes CASSPTATNEKLFF.

V usage is TRBV7-2 and J usage is TRBJ1-2; 8 bases map to TRBD1. This CDR3 is 14 amino acids long. From germline, CDR1 is SGHTA and CDR2 FQGNSA. V dropped 5 bases and J dropped 3; count of bases not matched to a gene: 5. The chain's CDR3 is CASSPPTGDYGYTF. CDR3 in DNA: TGTGCCAGCAGCCCCCCGACAGGGGACTATGGCTACACCTTC.